Below, one T cell receptor (beta chain) is given with its context. Its matching antigen is unknown. Germline CDR1 and CDR2: LGHNA and YNFKEQ. Trimming shortened V by 1 base and J by 3 bases, and 18 bases separated the two germline ends. This CDR3 spans 17 amino acids. The source of the sample is a study of cytomegalovirus exposure and HLA in healthy donors. Overall study: Genetic ancestry analysis placed around four fifths of the 300 to 400 donors that were genotyped in the Caucasian-associated cluster.

Both 60 Vbeta primers and 13 Jbeta primers went into the PCR. Clones were sequenced by immunoSEQ multiplex PCR, and TCRdb holds only the in-frame ones, with some missing. The sample has 150,000 to 200,000 clones, 82% seen once. General study results and limits: The study flagged approximately 180 TCR beta chains as cytomegalovirus-associated. No immune exposure information besides CMV serostatus was available.

Material: PBMCs. The chain employs TRBV4-2 and TRBJ1-1; D might be TRBD1 (6 bases). The clonotype was recovered from a woman between 18 and 29 years old in good health and CMV-seronegative. CDR3 sequence (DNA): TGTGCCAGCAGCCAAGTAGGTACGGACAGAGATGACACTGAAGCTTTCTTT. Its translation is CASSQVGTDRDDTEAFF.